Listed here are 10 T cell receptor beta chains from one sample, sequenced in a study of T cell responses to AZD1222 COVID-19 vaccine. Profiling relied on immunoSEQ multiplex PCR, and the TCRdb table lists in-frame clones only, not all of them. The table includes 67,000 or so clones, roughly 84% detected once. The source material was peripheral blood, sampled on day 0 of AZD1222 vaccination. The receptors stem from an adult in good health.

This clone was found a few times. The chain uses TRBV20-1 and TRBJ2-5, with D unclear. Germline CDR1 and CDR2: DFQATT and SNEGSKA (reference sequence). V was pared by 3 bases and J by 5 bases, with 7 bases between. CDR3 length: 11 residues. CDR3 nucleotide sequence: TGCAGTGCTAGTAGCTGGGAGACCCAGTACTTC. Amino acids: CSASSWETQYF.

The rearrangement joins TRBV11-2 to TRBJ2-2; a weak D match, TRBD1 (6 bases). Trimming cost V 4 bases and J 2 bases, with 14 bases left between them. Germline values: CDR1 SGHAT, CDR2 FQNNGV. This CDR3 has 16 residues. CDR3 sequence: CASSSRTGPNTGELFF. CDR3 sequence (DNA): TGTGCCAGCAGCTCGAGAACAGGGCCAAACACCGGGGAGCTGTTTTTT.

The chain has TRBV3-1 (or the pseudogene TRBV3-2) and TRBJ1-2; D perhaps matches TRBD1 (6 bases). Germline lookup yields CDR1 LGHDT and CDR2 YNNKEL (reference sequence). V was clipped by 5 bases and J by 0 bases, with 13 bases between them. The CDR3 extends over 15 amino acids. This chain's CDR3 is CASSDGQQANYGYTF. The CDR3 DNA follows: TGTGCCAGCAGCGATGGACAGCAAGCTAACTATGGCTACACCTTC.

The chain has TRBV6-5 and TRBJ2-7, with D possibly being TRBD2 (5 bases). Trimming shortened V by 4 bases and J by 4 bases, and 20 bases separated the two germline ends. Germline V lookup: CDR1 MNHEY, CDR2 SVGAGI. The CDR3 contains 16 residues. The CDR3 nucleotides are TGTGCCAGCAGTTCCCCGGGGTTAGGGTCCCAATACGAGCAGTACTTC. This codes for CASSSPGLGSQYEQYF.

The CDR3 reads CASSKGTTTPLQETQYF. The CDR3 DNA sequence: TGTGCCAGCAGCAAAGGGACCACTACCCCGCTCCAAGAGACCCAGTACTTC. The chain is built from TRBV3-1 (or the pseudogene TRBV3-2) and TRBJ2-5; D might be TRBD1 or TRBD2, each matching 5 bases. CDR3 size: 17 residues. Trimming pared 5 bases from V and 1 base from J, leaving 20 bases between. Germline lookup yields CDR1 LGHDT and CDR2 YNNKEL (reference sequence).

This clone was seen more than once but under ten times. The gene calls are TRBV2 and TRBJ2-7, with 9 positions matching TRBD1. CDR3 length: 14 amino acids. The junction had 3 bases not matched to a gene; V was cut back by 6 bases and J by 0 bases. Germline assignment: CDR1 SNHLY and CDR2 FYNNEI. In nucleotides, the CDR3 is TGTGCCAGCAGGGGACAGGGTCCCTCCTACGAGCAGTACTTC. This translates into CASRGQGPSYEQYF.

The J gene is TRBJ2-7, the V gene TRBV5-1; 10 positions agree with TRBD1. The V segment lost 4 bases and the J segment 2 bases; nucleotides outside the gene matches: 6. This CDR3 region has 15 residues. Germline-derived CDR1 and CDR2 are SGHRS and YFSETQ. The CDR3 here is CASSGAGTGAYEQYF. The CDR3 DNA sequence: TGCGCCAGCAGCGGCGCCGGGACAGGGGCCTACGAGCAGTACTTC.

Only a few counts were recorded for this clone. The chain recombines TRBV2 with TRBJ1-1; TRBD1 might be the D (5 bases). Trimming left V 7 bases short and J 6 bases short, with 15 bases between. The CDR3 length is 13 residues. CDR1 and CDR2 from the germline V gene are SNHLY and FYNNEI. In DNA, the CDR3 is TGTGCCAGCATTTCTTACAAGGGGTCTGAAGCTTTCTTT. Translated, it gives CASISYKGSEAFF.

The V and J genes are TRBV4-1 and TRBJ1-5; D might be TRBD1 (6 bases). The germline V gene encodes CDR1 MGHRA and CDR2 YSYEKL. V gave up 1 base and J gave up 3 bases, with 13 bases separating them. The CDR3 has 16 amino acids. For the CDR3, the DNA is TGCGCCAGCAGCCAAGGTTGGGGGGCTGTCAATCAGCCCCAGCATTTT. Amino acid sequence: CASSQGWGAVNQPQHF.

The genes are TRBV4-3 and TRBJ2-1; D possibly corresponds to TRBD1 (5 bases). Looked up from germline, CDR1 is LGHNA and CDR2 is YSLEER. CDR3 length: 13 amino acids. The V and J ends lost 3 bases and 8 bases respectively, with 11 bases between them. CDR3 sequence reads: CASSHYGADEQFF. The CDR3, as DNA: TGCGCCAGCAGCCATTATGGGGCGGATGAGCAGTTCTTC.